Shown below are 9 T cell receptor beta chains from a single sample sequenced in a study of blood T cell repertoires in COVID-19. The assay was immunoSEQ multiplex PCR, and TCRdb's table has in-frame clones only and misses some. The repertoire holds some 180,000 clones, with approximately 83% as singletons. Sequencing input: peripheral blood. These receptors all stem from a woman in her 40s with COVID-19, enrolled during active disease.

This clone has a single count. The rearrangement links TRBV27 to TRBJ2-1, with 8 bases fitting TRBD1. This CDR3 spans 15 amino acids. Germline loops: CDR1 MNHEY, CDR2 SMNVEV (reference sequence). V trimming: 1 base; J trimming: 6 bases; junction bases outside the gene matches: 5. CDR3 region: CASSLWTGNANEQFF. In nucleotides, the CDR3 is TGTGCCAGCAGTTTATGGACAGGGAACGCCAATGAGCAGTTCTTC.

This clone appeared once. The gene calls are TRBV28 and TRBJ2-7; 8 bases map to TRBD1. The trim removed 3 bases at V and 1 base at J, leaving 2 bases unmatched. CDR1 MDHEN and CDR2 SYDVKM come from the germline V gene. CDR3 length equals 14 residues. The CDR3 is CASSLQGASYEQYF. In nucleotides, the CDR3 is TGTGCCAGCAGTTTGCAGGGGGCGTCCTACGAGCAGTACTTC.

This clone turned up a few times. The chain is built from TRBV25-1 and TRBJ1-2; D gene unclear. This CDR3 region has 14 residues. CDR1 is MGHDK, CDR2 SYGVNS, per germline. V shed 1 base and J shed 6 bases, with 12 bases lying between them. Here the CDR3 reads CASSESLSGDGYTF. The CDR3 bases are TGTGCCAGCAGTGAATCTCTCTCCGGGGATGGCTACACCTTC.

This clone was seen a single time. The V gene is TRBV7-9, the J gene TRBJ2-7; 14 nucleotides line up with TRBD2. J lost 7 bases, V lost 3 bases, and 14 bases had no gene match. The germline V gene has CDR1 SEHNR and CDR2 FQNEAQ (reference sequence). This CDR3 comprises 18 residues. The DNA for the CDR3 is TGTGCCAGCAGCTTCGAACACCCGACTAGCGGGAGGGCCTGGGAGCAGTACTTC. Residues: CASSFEHPTSGRAWEQYF.

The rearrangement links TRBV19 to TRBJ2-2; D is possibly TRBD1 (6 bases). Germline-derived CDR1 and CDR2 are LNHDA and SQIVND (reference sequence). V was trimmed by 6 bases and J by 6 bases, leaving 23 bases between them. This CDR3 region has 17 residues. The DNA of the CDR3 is TGTGCCAGTAGGGACGACAAGGGGCAGGGGAGACCCGGGGAGCTGTTTTTT. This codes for CASRDDKGQGRPGELFF. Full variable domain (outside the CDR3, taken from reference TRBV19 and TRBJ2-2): DGGITQSPKYLFRKEGQNVTLSCEQNLNHDAMYWYRQDPGQGLRLIYYSQIVNDFQKGDIAEGYSVSREKKESFPLTVTSAQKNPTAFYLCASRDDKGQGRPGELFFGEGSRLTVL.

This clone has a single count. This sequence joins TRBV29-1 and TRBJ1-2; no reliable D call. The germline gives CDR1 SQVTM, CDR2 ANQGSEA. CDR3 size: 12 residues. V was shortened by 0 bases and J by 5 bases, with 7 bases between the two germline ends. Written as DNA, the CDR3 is TGCAGCGTTGAAGATCGAGGTTATGGCTACACCTTC. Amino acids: CSVEDRGYGYTF.

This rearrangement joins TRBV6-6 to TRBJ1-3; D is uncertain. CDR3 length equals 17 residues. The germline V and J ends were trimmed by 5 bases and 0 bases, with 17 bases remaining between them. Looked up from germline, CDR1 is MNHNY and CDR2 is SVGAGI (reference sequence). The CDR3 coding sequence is TGTGCCAGCAGTCTCCAGGCACCTACCCACTCTGGAAACACCATATATTTT. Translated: CASSLQAPTHSGNTIYF.

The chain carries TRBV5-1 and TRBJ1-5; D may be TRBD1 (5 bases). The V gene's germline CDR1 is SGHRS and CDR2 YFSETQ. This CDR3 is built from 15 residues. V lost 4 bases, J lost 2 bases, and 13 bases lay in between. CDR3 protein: CASSPDSGGNQPQHF. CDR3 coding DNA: TGCGCCAGCAGCCCCGACAGCGGGGGCAATCAGCCCCAGCATTTT.

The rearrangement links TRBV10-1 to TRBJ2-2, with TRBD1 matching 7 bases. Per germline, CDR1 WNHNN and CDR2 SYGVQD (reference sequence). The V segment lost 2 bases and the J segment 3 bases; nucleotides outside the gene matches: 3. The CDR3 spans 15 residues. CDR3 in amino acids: CASSEGDRDTGELFF. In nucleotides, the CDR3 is TGCGCCAGCAGTGAGGGCGACAGGGACACCGGGGAGCTGTTTTTT.